This T cell receptor (beta chain) was sequenced during a study of T cells in Graves' hyperthyroidism and ophthalmopathy. Study context: Peripheral blood was acquired at first diagnosis, ahead of any therapy whatsoever. Whole-study results and caveats: In the analysis, a 13 V-J model separated ophthalmopathy from stable hyperthyroidism.

Amplified TCR beta CDR3 regions came from RNA transcripts. A first-round RT-PCR of the TCR CDR3 used the HTBI primer set. TCRdb re-derived calls from the multiplex PCR reads in MiXCR, one entry per CDR3 protein. Of around 360,000 distinct CDR3 sequences in the sample, approximately 16% are singletons; the top ten hold about 21%. The CDR3 runs to 15 residues. V lost 5 bases to trimming and J lost 8 bases; unmatched junction nucleotides: 6. CDR1 is SGHRS, CDR2 YFSETQ, per germline. This clonotype was detected ten times or more. Its specificity is unknown. The sequencing sample was made of blood. This clonotype was sampled from a woman aged 55-69 years with Graves' ophthalmopathy. V usage is TRBV5-1 and J usage is TRBJ2-1; TRBD2 agrees at 14 bases. CDR3 DNA: TGCGCCAGCAGTCCGGGACTAGCGGGAGTTCATGAGCAGTTCTTC. Amino acid sequence: CASSPGLAGVHEQFF.